The 12 T cell receptor beta chains presented below share a single source sample, sequenced in a study of Tregs in tolerant kidney transplant recipients. Clones were read by immunoSEQ multiplex PCR, and TCRdb kept only the in-frame ones, dropping some. The sample holds roughly 120,000 clones, about 90% seen once. The sequencing sample was made of CD4+ T cells from blood. Every receptor here comes from a human donor in good health.

The gene calls are TRBV4-2 and TRBJ1-1, with D unresolved. There are 14 residues in the CDR3. The germline V and J ends were trimmed by 5 bases and 0 bases, with 10 bases remaining between them. CDR1 and CDR2 from the germline V gene are LGHNA and YNFKEQ. The CDR3 DNA sequence: TGTGCCAGCAGCTATCCCGGGGTGAACACTGAAGCTTTCTTT. As protein: CASSYPGVNTEAFF.

CDR3 bases: TGTGCCATCAGTGAGGGGAATCAGCCCCAGCATTTT. Translation gives CAISEGNQPQHF. The chain uses TRBV10-3 and TRBJ1-5; D remains ambiguous. V was cut by 2 bases and J by 4 bases, with 3 bases left in between. Germline CDR1 and CDR2: ENHRY and SYGVKD. The CDR3 covers 12 residues.

This CDR3 reads CASSDLTGPTDTQYF. In DNA form, the CDR3 reads TGCGCCAGCAGTGACCTGACAGGGCCCACAGATACGCAGTATTTT. V gene TRBV10-1 combines with J gene TRBJ2-3, with 7 nucleotides matching TRBD1. The V gene's germline CDR1 is WNHNN and CDR2 SYGVQD (reference sequence). The ends lost 3 bases at V and 2 bases at J; junction bases unmatched: 5. The CDR3 is 15 amino acids.

DNA of the CDR3: TGTGCCAGCAGCGTACCCCCCCGAGAGACCCAGTACTTC. This encodes CASSVPPRETQYF. The chain uses TRBV9 and TRBJ2-5; D ambiguous. The V gene's germline CDR1 is SGDLS and CDR2 YYNGEE. This CDR3 spans 13 amino acids. V was clipped by 1 base and J by 4 bases, with 8 bases between them.

V gene TRBV5-1 combines with J gene TRBJ2-7, with no clear D. Germline loops: CDR1 SGHRS, CDR2 YFSETQ. V dropped 2 bases and J dropped 3 bases, with 12 bases sitting between them. This CDR3 spans 14 amino acids. CDR3 DNA sequence: TGCGCCAGCAGCTTAGACTTTGGTAACTACGAGCAGTACTTC. Protein: CASSLDFGNYEQYF.

The chain couples TRBV9 to TRBJ2-1; tentatively, D is TRBD1 or TRBD2 (5 bases each). Deletions cut 5 bases from V and 0 bases from J, with 12 bases between. Germline V gene lookup returns CDR1 SGDLS and CDR2 YYNGEE. The CDR3 contains 15 residues. The CDR3 reads CASRAVGGSYNEQFF. DNA of the CDR3: TGTGCCAGCAGGGCAGTTGGGGGCTCCTACAATGAGCAGTTCTTC.

V is TRBV5-8 and J is TRBJ1-2; D unresolved. Looked up from germline, CDR1 is SGHTS and CDR2 is YDEGEE. The CDR3 is made up of 13 amino acids. V lost 2 bases and J lost 0, with 5 bases in between. For the CDR3, the DNA is TGTGCCAGCAGCTTCGATTCTAACTATGGCTACACCTTC. It is translated as CASSFDSNYGYTF. The entire variable domain, with the rest obtained from reference TRBV5-8 and TRBJ1-2, is as follows: EAGVTQSPTHLIKTRGQQATLRCSPISGHTSVYWYQQALGLGLQFLLWYDEGEERNRGNFPPRFSGRQFPNYSSELNVNALELEDSALYLCASSFDSNYGYTFGSGTRLTVV.

The V call is TRBV11-3, the J call TRBJ2-3; 8 nucleotides align to TRBD2. This CDR3 spans 16 amino acids. Germline V gene sequence: CDR1 SGHNT, CDR2 YENEEA. V shed 1 base, J shed 0 bases, and the junction held 3 bases outside the gene matches. The CDR3 DNA follows: TGTGCCAGCAGCTTAGGACTAGCGAGTAGCACAGATACGCAGTATTTT. Protein product: CASSLGLASSTDTQYF.

The V call is TRBV5-1, the J call TRBJ1-4; TRBD1 matches 8 bases. V was pared by 0 bases and J by 7 bases, with 5 bases of the junction left unmatched. The CDR3 has 15 amino acids. The germline CDR1 and CDR2 sequences are SGHRS and YFSETQ. The DNA of the CDR3 is TGCGCCAGCAGCTTGGCTTCAGGGGGCGGTGAAAAACTGTTTTTT. This encodes CASSLASGGGEKLFF. Combining the CDR3 with reference TRBV5-1 and TRBJ1-4 gives the whole variable domain KAGVTQTPRYLIKTRGQQVTLSCSPISGHRSVSWYQQTPGQGLQFLFEYFSETQRNKGNFPGRFSGRQFSNSRSEMNVSTLELGDSALYLCASSLASGGGEKLFFGSGTQLSVL.

The chain recombines TRBV21-1 with TRBJ1-2; TRBD1 reflects the table's D call only, with no check against the DNA. TRBV21-1 corresponds to a pseudogene. This CDR3 is 16 amino acids long. CDR3 residues: CASSKTSPGQGGGYTF. In nucleotides, the CDR3 is TGTGCCAGCAGCAAAACCTCCCCGGGACAGGGCGGTGGCTACACCTTC.

This clone was counted only a few times. This chain connects TRBV19 to TRBJ2-6; D remains ambiguous. With 5 bases removed from V and 2 bases from J, the gap between germline ends came to 10 bases. CDR1 and CDR2 from the germline V gene are LNHDA and SQIVND (reference sequence). The CDR3 consists of 15 residues. This CDR3 is CASSALVTGANVLTF. In nucleotides, the CDR3 is TGTGCCAGTAGTGCCCTAGTCACTGGGGCCAACGTCCTGACTTTC.

This chain joins TRBV6-5 and TRBJ2-7; tentative D call: TRBD1 (5 bases). This CDR3 is 13 amino acids long. V gave up 5 bases and J gave up 3 bases, with 11 bases separating them. The germline CDR1 and CDR2 sequences are MNHEY and SVGAGI. The CDR3 DNA is TGTGCCAGCAGTCTCACAGGCAGCTACGAGCAGTACTTC. Translation: CASSLTGSYEQYF.